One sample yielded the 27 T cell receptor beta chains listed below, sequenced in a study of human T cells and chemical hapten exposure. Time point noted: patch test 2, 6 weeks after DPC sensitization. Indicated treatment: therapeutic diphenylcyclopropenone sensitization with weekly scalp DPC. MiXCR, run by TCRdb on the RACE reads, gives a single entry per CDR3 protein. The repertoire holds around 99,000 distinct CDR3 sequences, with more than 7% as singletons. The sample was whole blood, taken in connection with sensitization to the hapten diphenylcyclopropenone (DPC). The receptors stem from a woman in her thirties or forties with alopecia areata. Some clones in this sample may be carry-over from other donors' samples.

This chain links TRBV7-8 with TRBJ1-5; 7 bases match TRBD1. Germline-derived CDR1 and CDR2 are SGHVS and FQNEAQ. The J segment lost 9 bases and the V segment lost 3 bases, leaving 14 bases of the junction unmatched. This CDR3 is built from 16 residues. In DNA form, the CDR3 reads TGTGCCAGCAGCTTTTCGGGACAGTTACACCCAACGCCCCAGCATTTT. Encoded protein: CASSFSGQLHPTPQHF.

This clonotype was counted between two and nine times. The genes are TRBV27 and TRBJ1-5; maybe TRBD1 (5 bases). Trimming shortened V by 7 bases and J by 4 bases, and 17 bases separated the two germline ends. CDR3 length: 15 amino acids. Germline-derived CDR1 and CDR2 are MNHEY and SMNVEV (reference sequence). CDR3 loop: CASKGSVGQNQPQHF. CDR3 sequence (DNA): TGTGCCAGCAAGGGGTCGGTAGGGCAGAATCAGCCCCAGCATTTT.

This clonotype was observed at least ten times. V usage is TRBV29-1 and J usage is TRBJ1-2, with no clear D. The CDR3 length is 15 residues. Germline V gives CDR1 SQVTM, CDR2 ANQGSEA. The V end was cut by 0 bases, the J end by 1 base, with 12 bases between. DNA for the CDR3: TGCAGCGTTGAAGACGGACTGACCAATAACTATGGCTACACCTTC. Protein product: CSVEDGLTNNYGYTF.

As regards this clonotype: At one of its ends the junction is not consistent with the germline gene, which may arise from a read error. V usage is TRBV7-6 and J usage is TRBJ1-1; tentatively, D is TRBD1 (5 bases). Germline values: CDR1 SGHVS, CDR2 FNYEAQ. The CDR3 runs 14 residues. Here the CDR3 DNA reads TGTGCCAGCAGCTCGGGACCGAGCGGCACTGTAGCTTTCTTT. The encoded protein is CASSSGPSGTVAFF.

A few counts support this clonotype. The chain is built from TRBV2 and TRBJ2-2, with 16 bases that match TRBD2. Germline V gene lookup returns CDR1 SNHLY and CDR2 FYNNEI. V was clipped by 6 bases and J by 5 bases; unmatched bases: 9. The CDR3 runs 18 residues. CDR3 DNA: TGTGCCAGCAGCTCGGGACTAGCGGGGGGGCTGTGGACCGGGGAGCTGTTTTTT. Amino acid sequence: CASSSGLAGGLWTGELFF.

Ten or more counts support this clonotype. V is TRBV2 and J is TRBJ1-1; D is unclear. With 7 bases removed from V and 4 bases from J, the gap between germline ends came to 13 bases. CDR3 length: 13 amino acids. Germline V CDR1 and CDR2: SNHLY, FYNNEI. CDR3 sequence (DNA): TGTGCCAGCATTAAAGAGTCGGGCACTGAAGCTTTCTTT. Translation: CASIKESGTEAFF.

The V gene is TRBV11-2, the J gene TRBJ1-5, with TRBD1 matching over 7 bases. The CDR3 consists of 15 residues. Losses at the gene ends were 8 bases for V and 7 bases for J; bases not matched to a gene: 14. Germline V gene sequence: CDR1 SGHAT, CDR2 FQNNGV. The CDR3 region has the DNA TGTGCCAGCGGACCTAACAGGGGCGGAGGACAGCCCCAGCATTTT. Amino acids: CASGPNRGGGQPQHF.

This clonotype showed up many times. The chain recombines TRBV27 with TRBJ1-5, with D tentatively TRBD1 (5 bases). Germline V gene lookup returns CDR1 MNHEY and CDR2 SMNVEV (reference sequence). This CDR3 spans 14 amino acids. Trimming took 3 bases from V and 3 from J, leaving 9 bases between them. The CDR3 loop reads CASSFQGFNQPQHF. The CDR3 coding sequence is TGTGCCAGCAGTTTCCAGGGATTCAATCAGCCCCAGCATTTT.

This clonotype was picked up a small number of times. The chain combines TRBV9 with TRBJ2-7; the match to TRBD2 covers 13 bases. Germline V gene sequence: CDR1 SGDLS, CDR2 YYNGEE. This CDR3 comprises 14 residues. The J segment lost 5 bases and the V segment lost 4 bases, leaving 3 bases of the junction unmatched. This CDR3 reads CASSTSGGADEQYF. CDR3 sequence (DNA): TGTGCCAGCAGCACTAGCGGGGGGGCAGACGAGCAGTACTTC.

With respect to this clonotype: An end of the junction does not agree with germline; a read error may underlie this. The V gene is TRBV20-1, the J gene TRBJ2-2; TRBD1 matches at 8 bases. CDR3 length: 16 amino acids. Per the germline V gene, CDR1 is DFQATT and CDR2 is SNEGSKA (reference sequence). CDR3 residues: CSAIDPTGAKTGELFF. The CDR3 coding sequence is TGCAGTGCTATTGACCCGACAGGGGCGAAGACCGGGGAGCTGTTTTTT.

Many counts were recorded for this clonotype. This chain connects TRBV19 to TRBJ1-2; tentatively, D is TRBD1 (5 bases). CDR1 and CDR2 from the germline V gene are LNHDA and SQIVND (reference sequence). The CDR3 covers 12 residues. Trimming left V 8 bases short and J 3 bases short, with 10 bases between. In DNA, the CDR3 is TGTGCCAGTGATGACAGCGACTATGGCTACACCTTC. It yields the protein CASDDSDYGYTF.

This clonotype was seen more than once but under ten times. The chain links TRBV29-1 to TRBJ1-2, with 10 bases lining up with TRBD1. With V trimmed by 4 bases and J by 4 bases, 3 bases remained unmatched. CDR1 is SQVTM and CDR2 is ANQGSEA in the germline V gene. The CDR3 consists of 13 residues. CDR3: CSVGGDRGYGYTF. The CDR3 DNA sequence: TGCAGCGTTGGAGGGGACAGGGGCTATGGCTACACCTTC.

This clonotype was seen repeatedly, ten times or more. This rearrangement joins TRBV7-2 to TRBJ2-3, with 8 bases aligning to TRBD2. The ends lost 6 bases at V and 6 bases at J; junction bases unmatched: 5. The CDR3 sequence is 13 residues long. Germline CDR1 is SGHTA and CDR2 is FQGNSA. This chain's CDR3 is CASRFSGEDTQYF. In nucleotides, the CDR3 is TGTGCCAGCAGGTTTAGCGGGGAGGATACGCAGTATTTT.

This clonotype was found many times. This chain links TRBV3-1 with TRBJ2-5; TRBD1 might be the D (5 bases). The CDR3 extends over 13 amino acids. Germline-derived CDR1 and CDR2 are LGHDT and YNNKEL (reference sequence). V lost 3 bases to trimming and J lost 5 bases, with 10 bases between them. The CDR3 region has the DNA TGTGCCAGCAGCCACAGGGTTTGGGAGACCCAGTACTTC. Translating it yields CASSHRVWETQYF.

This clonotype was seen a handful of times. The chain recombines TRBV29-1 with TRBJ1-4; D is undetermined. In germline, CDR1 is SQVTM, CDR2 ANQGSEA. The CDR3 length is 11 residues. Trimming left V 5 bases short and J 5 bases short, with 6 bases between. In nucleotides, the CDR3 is TGCAGCGTTCGGGTCAATGAAAAACTGTTTTTT. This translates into CSVRVNEKLFF.

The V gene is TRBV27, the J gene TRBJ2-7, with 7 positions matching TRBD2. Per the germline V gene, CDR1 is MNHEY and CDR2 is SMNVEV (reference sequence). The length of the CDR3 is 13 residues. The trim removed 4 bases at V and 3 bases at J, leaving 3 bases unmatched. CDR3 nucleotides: TGTGCCAGCAGTTGGGGGAGGGGCTACGAGCAGTACTTC. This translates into CASSWGRGYEQYF.

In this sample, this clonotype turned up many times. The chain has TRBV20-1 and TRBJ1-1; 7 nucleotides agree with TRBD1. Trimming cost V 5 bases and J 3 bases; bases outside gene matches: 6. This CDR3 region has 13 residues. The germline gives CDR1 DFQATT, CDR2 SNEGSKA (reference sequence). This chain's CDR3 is CSARIDRDTEAFF. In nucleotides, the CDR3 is TGCAGTGCTCGAATCGACAGGGACACTGAAGCTTTCTTT.

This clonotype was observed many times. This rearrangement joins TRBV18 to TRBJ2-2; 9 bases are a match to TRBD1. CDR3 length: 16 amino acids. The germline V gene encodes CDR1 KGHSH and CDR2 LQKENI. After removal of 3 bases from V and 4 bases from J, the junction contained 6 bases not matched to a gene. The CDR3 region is CASSPNRGPVTGELFF. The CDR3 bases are TGTGCCAGCTCACCTAACAGGGGGCCGGTCACCGGGGAGCTGTTTTTT.

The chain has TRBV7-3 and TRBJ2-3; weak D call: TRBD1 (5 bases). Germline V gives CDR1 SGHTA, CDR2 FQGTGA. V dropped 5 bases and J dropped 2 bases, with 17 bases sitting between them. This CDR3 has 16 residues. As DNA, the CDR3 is TGTGCCAGCAGCCCAAGACAGTCCCACACCACAGATACGCAGTATTTT. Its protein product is CASSPRQSHTTDTQYF.

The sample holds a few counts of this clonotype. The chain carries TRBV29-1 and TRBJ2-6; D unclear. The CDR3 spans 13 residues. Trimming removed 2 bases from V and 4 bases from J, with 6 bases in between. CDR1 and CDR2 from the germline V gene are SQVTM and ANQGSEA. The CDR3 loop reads CSVESPGANVLTF. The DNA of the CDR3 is TGCAGCGTTGAATCTCCCGGGGCCAACGTCCTGACTTTC.

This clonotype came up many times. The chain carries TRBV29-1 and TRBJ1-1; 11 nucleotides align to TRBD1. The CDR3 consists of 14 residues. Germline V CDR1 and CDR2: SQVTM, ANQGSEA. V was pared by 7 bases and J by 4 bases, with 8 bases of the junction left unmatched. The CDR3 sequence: CSARTGGMGTEAFF. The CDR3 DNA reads TGCAGCGCTCGGACAGGGGGCATGGGCACTGAAGCTTTCTTT.

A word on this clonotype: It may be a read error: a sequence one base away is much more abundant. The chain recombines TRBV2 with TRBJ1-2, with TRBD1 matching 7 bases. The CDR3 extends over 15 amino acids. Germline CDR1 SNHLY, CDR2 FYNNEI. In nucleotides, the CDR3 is TGTGCCAGCAGCCCAGGGACAGCCCTTTTCTATGACTACACCTTC. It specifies CASSPGTALFYDYTF.

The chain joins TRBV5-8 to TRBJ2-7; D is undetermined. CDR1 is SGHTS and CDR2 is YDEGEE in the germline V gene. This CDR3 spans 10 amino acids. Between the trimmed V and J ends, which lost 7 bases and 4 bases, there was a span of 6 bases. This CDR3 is CASFGYEQYF. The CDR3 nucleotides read TGTGCCAGCTTCGGGTACGAGCAGTACTTC. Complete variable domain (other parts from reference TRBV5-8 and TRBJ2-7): EAGVTQSPTHLIKTRGQQATLRCSPISGHTSVYWYQQALGLGLQFLLWYDEGEERNRGNFPPRFSGRQFPNYSSELNVNALELEDSALYLCASFGYEQYFGPGTRLTVT.

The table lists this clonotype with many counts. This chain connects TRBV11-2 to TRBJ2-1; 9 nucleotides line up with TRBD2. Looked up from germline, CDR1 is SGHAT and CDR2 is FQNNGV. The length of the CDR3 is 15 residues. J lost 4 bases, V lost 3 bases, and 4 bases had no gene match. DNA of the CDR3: TGTGCCAGCAGCTTCACTAGCGGGCCTTACAATGAGCAGTTCTTC. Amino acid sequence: CASSFTSGPYNEQFF.

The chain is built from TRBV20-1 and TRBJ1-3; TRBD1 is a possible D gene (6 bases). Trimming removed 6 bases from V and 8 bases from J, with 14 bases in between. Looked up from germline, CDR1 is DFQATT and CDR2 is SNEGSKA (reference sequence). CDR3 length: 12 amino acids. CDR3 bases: TGCAGTGCCGGGACACCTGGGGACACCATATATTTT. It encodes CSAGTPGDTIYF.

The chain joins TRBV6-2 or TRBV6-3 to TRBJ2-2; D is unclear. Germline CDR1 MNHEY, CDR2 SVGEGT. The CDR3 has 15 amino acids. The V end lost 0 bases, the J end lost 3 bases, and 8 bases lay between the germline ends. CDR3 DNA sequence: TGTGCCAGCAGTTACTCTCCCAGCTACACCGGGGAGCTGTTTTTT. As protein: CASSYSPSYTGELFF.

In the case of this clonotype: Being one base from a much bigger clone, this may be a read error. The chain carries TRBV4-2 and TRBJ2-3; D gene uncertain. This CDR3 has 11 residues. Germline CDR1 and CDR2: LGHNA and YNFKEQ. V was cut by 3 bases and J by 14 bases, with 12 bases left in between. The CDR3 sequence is CASSHGYWVYF. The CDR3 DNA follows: TGTGCCAGCAGCCATGGATACTGGGTGTATTTT.